This note documents a single T cell receptor beta chain sequence. V lost 2 bases, J lost 3 bases, and 6 bases lay in between. Germline V gene data show CDR1 as KGHSY and CDR2 as FQNENV. CDR3 size: 13 residues. The data belong to a study of control samples from healthy donors and cancer patients. Produced via immunoSEQ multiplex PCR; TCRdb's table is partial and in-frame only. The sample shows 55,000 to 65,000 clones, around 87% of them seen only once. The sequenced sample consisted of PBMCs. V gene TRBV16 combines with J gene TRBJ2-3; tentative D call: TRBD1 (6 bases). This sequence originates from a woman aged 55 to 70 with lung cancer. This CDR3 reads CASSQGQTDTQYF. CDR3 coding DNA: TGTGCCAGCAGCCAAGGACAGACAGATACGCAGTATTTT.